The clone carrying this T cell receptor beta chain showed up many times. Its antigen is not identified. 5'RACE employing 10-nucleotide random UMIs yielded the cDNA. One entry per CDR3 protein results from TCRdb running MiXCR on the 5' RACE reads. The sample carries roughly 45,000 distinct CDR3 sequences, approximately 2.8% recorded once. This sample is drawn from a study of neurological immune-mediated disorders. Overall study findings and caveats: The multiple sclerosis repertoire cluster had no clinical or MRI correlate.

The germline CDR1 and CDR2 sequences are LGHNA and YNFKEQ. Trimming took 1 base from V and 13 from J; bases not matched to a gene: 7. The CDR3 runs to 13 residues. Unsorted libraries were prepared from 2 million PBMCs that had been stored at -80 C. This TCR came from a woman between 45 and 65 years old with multiple sclerosis. The J gene is TRBJ2-1, the V gene TRBV4-2; 7 nucleotides line up with TRBD2. The specimen was PBMCs. For the CDR3, the DNA is TGTGCCAGCAGCCAAGCTGGGAGCGGGATTCAGTTCTTC. It is translated as CASSQAGSGIQFF.